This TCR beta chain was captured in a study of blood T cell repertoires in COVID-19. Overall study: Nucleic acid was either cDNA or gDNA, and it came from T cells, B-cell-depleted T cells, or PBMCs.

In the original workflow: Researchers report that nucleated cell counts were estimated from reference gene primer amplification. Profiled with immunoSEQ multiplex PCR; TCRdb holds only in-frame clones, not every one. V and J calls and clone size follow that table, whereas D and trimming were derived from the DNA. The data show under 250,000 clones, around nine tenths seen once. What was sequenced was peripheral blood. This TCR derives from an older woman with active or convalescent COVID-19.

The CDR3 here is CASSEAGRPGKLFF. CDR3 bases: TGTGCCAGTAGTGAAGCAGGGAGGCCCGGAAAACTGTTTTTT. The V and J genes are TRBV19 and TRBJ1-4; tentative D call: TRBD1 (5 bases). Germline lookup yields CDR1 LNHDA and CDR2 SQIVND (reference sequence). The CDR3 spans 14 residues. Trimming removed 5 bases at V and 10 bases at J, with 17 bases between. Complete variable domain (other parts from reference TRBV19 and TRBJ1-4): DGGITQSPKYLFRKEGQNVTLSCEQNLNHDAMYWYRQDPGQGLRLIYYSQIVNDFQKGDIAEGYSVSREKKESFPLTVTSAQKNPTAFYLCASSEAGRPGKLFFGSGTQLSVL.